Listed here is a single T cell receptor (beta chain). Its antigen is still unknown. Libraries were prepared by immunoSEQ multiplex PCR; TCRdb keeps only in-frame clonotypes and omits some of them. The repertoire includes 20,000 to 30,000 clones, 77% of them detected once, and 15% to 20% sits in the top ten. Pools of viral peptides were used by the ViraFEST assay to expand antigen-specific CD4+ T cells ahead of sequencing. Once cultured for about 9 days, the cells underwent separation to obtain CD4+ T cells. This individual contracted SARS-CoV-2 between March and December 2020, as verified by PCR. IL-2 medium supplanted half the medium on days 3 and 7. The germline gives CDR1 DFQATT, CDR2 SNEGSKA (reference sequence). V was cut by 7 bases and J by 3 bases, with 9 bases left in between. The CDR3 totals 11 residues. This sample was taken from a study of vaccination effects on CD4 cells after COVID-19.

The starting material was CD4+ T cells from PBMCs cultured with HCoV-NL63 spike peptides, obtained before COVID-19 vaccination. The chain recombines TRBV20-1 with TRBJ2-5; TRBD2 might be the D (6 bases). The TCR was taken from a human donor who had a prior SARS-CoV-2 infection. This CDR3 is CSGASEETQYF. In nucleotides, the CDR3 is TGCAGTGGGGCTAGCGAAGAGACCCAGTACTTC.